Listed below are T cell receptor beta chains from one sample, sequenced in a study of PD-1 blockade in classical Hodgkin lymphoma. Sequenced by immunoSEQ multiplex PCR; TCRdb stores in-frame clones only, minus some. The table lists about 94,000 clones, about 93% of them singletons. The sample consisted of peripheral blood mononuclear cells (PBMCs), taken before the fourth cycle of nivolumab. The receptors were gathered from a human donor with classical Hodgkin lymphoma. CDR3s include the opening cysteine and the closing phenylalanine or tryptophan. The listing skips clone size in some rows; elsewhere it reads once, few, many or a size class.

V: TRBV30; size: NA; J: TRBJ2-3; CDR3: CAWDYTGTDTQYF
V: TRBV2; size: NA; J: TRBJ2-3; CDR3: CASSIRDRLTDTQYF
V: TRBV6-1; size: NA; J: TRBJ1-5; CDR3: CASSGGPTNQPQHF
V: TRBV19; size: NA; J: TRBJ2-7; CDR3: CASSMELWDRGYEQYF
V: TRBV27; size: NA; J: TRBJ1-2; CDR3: CASGLQGINYGYTF
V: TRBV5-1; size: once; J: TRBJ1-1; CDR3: CASSLAQVSEAFF
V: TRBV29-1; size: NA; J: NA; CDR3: CSVSTGGALGEQYF
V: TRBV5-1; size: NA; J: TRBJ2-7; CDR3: CASSLEVLVRDNRNEQYF
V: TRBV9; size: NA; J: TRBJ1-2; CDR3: CASSEKTGISHYGYTF
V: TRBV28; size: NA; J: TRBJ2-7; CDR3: CASTPPGGAYEQYF
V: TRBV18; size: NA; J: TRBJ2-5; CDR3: CASSIGVEETQYF
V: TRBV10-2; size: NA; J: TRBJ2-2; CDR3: CASSLLTLGSGELFF
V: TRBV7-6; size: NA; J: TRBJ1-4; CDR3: CASSLVVNEKLFF
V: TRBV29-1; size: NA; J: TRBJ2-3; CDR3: CSVGVGTYQNSDTQYF
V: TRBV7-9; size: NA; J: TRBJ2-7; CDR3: CASSSSGTTYEQYF
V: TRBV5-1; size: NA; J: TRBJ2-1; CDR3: CASSFELPSSYNEQFF
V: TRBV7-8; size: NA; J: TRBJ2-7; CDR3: CASSKTGTGSYEQYF
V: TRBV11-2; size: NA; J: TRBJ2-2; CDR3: CASSLSPHLGELFF
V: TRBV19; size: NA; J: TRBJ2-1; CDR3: CASSIGTSGRNEQFF
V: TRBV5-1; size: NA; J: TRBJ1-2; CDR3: CASSSTGGGYGYTF
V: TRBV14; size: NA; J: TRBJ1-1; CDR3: CASSQALGGTEAFF
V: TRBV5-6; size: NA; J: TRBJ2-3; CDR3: CASSSRLTGGGDTQYF
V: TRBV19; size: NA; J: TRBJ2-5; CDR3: CASSDWAGGFQETQYF
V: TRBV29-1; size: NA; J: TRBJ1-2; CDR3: CSVVSRDGYTF
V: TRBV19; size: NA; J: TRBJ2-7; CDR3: CASAGANYEQYF
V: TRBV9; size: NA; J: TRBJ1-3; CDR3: CASSVGASLSSGNTIYF
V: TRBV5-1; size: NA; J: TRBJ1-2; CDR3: CASSSLQGFSYGYTF
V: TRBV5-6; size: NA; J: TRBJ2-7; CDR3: CASSFGRTKYPEQYF
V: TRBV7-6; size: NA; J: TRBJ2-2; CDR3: CASSLGTRFRQINTGELFF
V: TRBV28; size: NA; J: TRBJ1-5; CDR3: CATVLGGGYSNQPQHF
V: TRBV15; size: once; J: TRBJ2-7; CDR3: CATSASYEQYF
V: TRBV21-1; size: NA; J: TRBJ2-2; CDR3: CASRGSSTANTGELFF
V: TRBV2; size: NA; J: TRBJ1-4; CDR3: CASTYRPEKLFF
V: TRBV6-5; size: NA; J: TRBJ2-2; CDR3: CASRLAGTNTGELFF
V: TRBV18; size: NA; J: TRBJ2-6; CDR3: CASSPQRTAGANVLTF
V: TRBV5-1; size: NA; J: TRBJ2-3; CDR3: CASSFTLAGDTDTQYF
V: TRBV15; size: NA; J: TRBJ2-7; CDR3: CATSRVTGYEQYF
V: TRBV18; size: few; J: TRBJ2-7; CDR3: CASSPGFSGLAGVSQYF
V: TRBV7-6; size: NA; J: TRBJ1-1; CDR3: CASSSMSGNTEAFF
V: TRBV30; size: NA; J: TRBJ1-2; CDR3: CAWSVHGGYTF